A selection of T cell receptor beta chains follows, all from one sample in a study of Tregs in tolerant kidney transplant recipients. No antigens are known for them. Data came from immunoSEQ multiplex PCR; TCRdb stores just in-frame clones and leaves some out. The repertoire holds about 19,000 clones, 50% to 70% seen once, with 3% to 3.5% in the top ten. Sequenced sample: Tregs from blood cultured with allogeneic cells. The receptors derive from a human donor in good health. CDR3s include the opening cysteine and the closing phenylalanine or tryptophan. D genes are given only for firm matches. Clone size is shown for a subset of rows, as once, few, many or a class of expanded clone.

cdr3_nt | cdr3_aa | v_call | d_call | j_call | clone_size
TGTGCCAGTAGTTCACTTACAGACGATGGCTACACCTTC | CASSSLTDDGYTF | TRBV19 | NA | TRBJ1-2 | NA
TGTGCCAGCAGTTACCGGGGACAGGTCTATGGCTACACCTTC | CASSYRGQVYGYTF | TRBV6-5 | TRBD1 | TRBJ1-2 | NA
TGCAGCGCGGCCCGGGAACTGAACACTGAAGCTTTCTTT | CSAARELNTEAFF | TRBV29-1 | NA | TRBJ1-1 | NA
TGTGCCTGGGGGCAGGGAGGGCCAAACATTCAGTACTTC | CAWGQGGPNIQYF | TRBV30 | TRBD2 | TRBJ2-4 | few
TGTGCCAGTAGGGGACGAGTCGAGCAGTACTTC | CASRGRVEQYF | TRBV19 | NA | TRBJ2-7 | NA
TGTGCCAGCTCTCTCACTAACGCGGACACTGAAGCTTTCTTT | CASSLTNADTEAFF | TRBV18 | NA | TRBJ1-1 | few
TGTGCCAGCAGCTTAGCCCTCTTGGGAGTCTACTACAATGAGCAGTTCTTC | CASSLALLGVYYNEQFF | TRBV7-7 | NA | TRBJ2-1 | once
TGTGCCAGCAGCTTGGAAGTTAGTGTCTACAGCAGCAATCAGCCCCAGCATTTT | CASSLEVSVYSSNQPQHF | TRBV5-5 | NA | TRBJ1-5 | NA
TGTGCCAGCCGCCGCCGGGATAATGAAAAACTGTTTTTT | CASRRRDNEKLFF | TRBV27 | NA | TRBJ1-4 | once
TGTGCCAGTAGTATGGTTACAGGGGTGGCCTACGAGCAGTACTTC | CASSMVTGVAYEQYF | TRBV19 | TRBD1 | TRBJ2-7 | NA
TGCGCCAGCAGCGGGGGGAGGAACACTGAAGCTTTCTTT | CASSGGRNTEAFF | TRBV5-1 | NA | TRBJ1-1 | NA
TGTGCCAGCAGCTTCCAGGGACTAAACACCGGGGAGCTGTTTTTT | CASSFQGLNTGELFF | TRBV11-1 | TRBD2 | TRBJ2-2 | NA
TGTGCCAGTAGTATACGCCCCTTTCTAGCGGGACAAACCTACGAGCAGTACTTC | CASSIRPFLAGQTYEQYF | TRBV19 | TRBD2 | TRBJ2-7 | NA
TGCAGTGCTTCCCTTGCCTACGAGCAGTACTTC | CSASLAYEQYF | TRBV20-1 | NA | TRBJ2-7 | NA
TGTGCCAGCAGTGAGTACTCTGGAAACACCATATATTTT | CASSEYSGNTIYF | TRBV6-5 | NA | TRBJ1-3 | NA
TGTGCCAGCTCGCCCGACAGGTCCACTGAAGCTTTCTTT | CASSPDRSTEAFF | TRBV18 | NA | TRBJ1-1 | NA
TGTGCCATCAGTGTAGAAACTACAGGGGCTGAGCAGTTCTTC | CAISVETTGAEQFF | TRBV10-3 | TRBD1 | TRBJ2-1 | NA